Listed below are T cell receptor beta chains from one sample, sequenced in a study of blood T cell repertoires in COVID-19. The protocol was immunoSEQ multiplex PCR, while the TCRdb copy is restricted to in-frame clones and leaves out a portion. The sample holds approximately 140,000 clones, approximately 88% seen once. Sequenced: peripheral blood. Receptors originate from a human donor in a cohort sampled during active COVID-19. Each CDR3 is given with its conserved first and last residue. The D gene is left open where the match is weak. Not every row has a clone size; where given, it reads once, few, many or a size class.

J: TRBJ2-5; V: TRBV4-2; D: .; size: once; DNA: TGTGCCAGCAGCCAAGTAAGGCGGGGAGCCGAAGAGACCCAGTACTTC; CDR3: CASSQVRRGAEETQYF
J: TRBJ2-5; V: TRBV30; D: .; size: once; DNA: TGTGCCTGGAGTGTACAGGGTTGGGAGACCCAGTACTTC; CDR3: CAWSVQGWETQYF
J: TRBJ1-1; V: TRBV7-3; D: .; size: .; DNA: TGTGCCAGCAGTTACGGGGGGCTTGGGACTGAAGCTTTCTTT; CDR3: CASSYGGLGTEAFF
J: TRBJ1-2; V: TRBV5-1; D: .; size: .; DNA: TGCGCCAGCAGCTTGGCGGGGGGGCGAGGTAACTATGGCTACACCTTC; CDR3: CASSLAGGRGNYGYTF
J: TRBJ2-3; V: TRBV14; D: TRBD1; size: once; DNA: TGTGCCAGCAGCCAAAGGGACAGGGGTACTACCCGCGACACAGATACGCAGTATTTT; CDR3: CASSQRDRGTTRDTDTQYF
J: TRBJ1-1; V: TRBV3-1/TRBV3-2; D: TRBD1; size: .; DNA: TGTGCCAGCAGCCCCCTGGGGTACAGGGGGCTGAACACTGAAGCTTTCTTT; CDR3: CASSPLGYRGLNTEAFF
J: TRBJ2-1; V: TRBV6-5; D: TRBD2; size: once; DNA: TGTGCCAGCAGCCTAGCGGGGGGCCTCGAGCAGTTCTTC; CDR3: CASSLAGGLEQFF
J: TRBJ2-5; V: TRBV7-2; D: .; size: .; DNA: TGTGCCAGCAGCTTAGATCGGGGGGCCGGGTCTGCCCAGTACTTC; CDR3: CASSLDRGAGSAQYF
J: TRBJ1-1; V: TRBV5-1; D: TRBD1; size: .; DNA: TGCGCCAGCAGCCCCAGGGGGCAGAACACTGAAGCTTTCTTT; CDR3: CASSPRGQNTEAFF
J: TRBJ2-3; V: TRBV4-3; D: TRBD2; size: .; DNA: TGCGCCAGCAGCCCCGGACTAGCGGGGGGCTCTAGCACAGATACGCAGTATTTT; CDR3: CASSPGLAGGSSTDTQYF
J: TRBJ2-7; V: TRBV5-4; D: TRBD1; size: .; DNA: TGTGCCAGCAGCTTGGACAGGGGGCGTGGGTTCGAGCAGTACTTC; CDR3: CASSLDRGRGFEQYF
J: TRBJ2-1; V: TRBV7-2; D: .; size: .; DNA: TGTGCCAGCAGCTCCCAACAATATGAGCAGTTCTTC; CDR3: CASSSQQYEQFF
J: TRBJ2-1; V: TRBV27; D: TRBD1; size: .; DNA: TGTGCCAGCAGTCCTACAGGGGGGTCCTACAATGAGCAGTTCTTC; CDR3: CASSPTGGSYNEQFF
J: TRBJ2-5; V: TRBV3-1/TRBV3-2; D: .; size: .; DNA: TGTGCCAGCAGCGTCCAAGGAGGTCAAGAGACCCAGTACTTC; CDR3: CASSVQGGQETQYF
J: TRBJ2-7; V: TRBV7-2; D: TRBD2; size: .; DNA: TGTGCCAGCAGCGGGTTAGCGGGGGAGGTCTACGAGCAGTACTTC; CDR3: CASSGLAGEVYEQYF
J: TRBJ2-5; V: TRBV7-9; D: .; size: .; DNA: TGTGCCAGCAGCTTCGACAGTGAGGAGACCCAGTACTTC; CDR3: CASSFDSEETQYF
J: TRBJ1-3; V: TRBV4-2; D: .; size: .; DNA: TGTGCCAGCAGCCAAGTACCGGTGGGGGCGGCTGGAAACACCATATATTTT; CDR3: CASSQVPVGAAGNTIYF
J: TRBJ2-1; V: TRBV7-8; D: .; size: .; DNA: TGTGCCAGCAGTCCACAGGGCCTAAACCACAATGAGCAGTTCTTC; CDR3: CASSPQGLNHNEQFF
J: TRBJ2-7; V: TRBV11-2; D: .; size: .; DNA: TGTGCCAGCAGCTTGTCAGGGGCGCCCTCCTACGAGCAGTACTTC; CDR3: CASSLSGAPSYEQYF
J: TRBJ2-7; V: TRBV24-1; D: TRBD2; size: .; DNA: TGTGCCACCACCCAGAAAGGCAGATTTAGCGGGATGGGCCAGGTGCAGTACTTC; CDR3: CATTQKGRFSGMGQVQYF
J: TRBJ1-2; V: TRBV29-1; D: .; size: .; DNA: TGCAGCGTTGACCAGAACAGGGTTGGCTACACCTTC; CDR3: CSVDQNRVGYTF
J: TRBJ2-1; V: TRBV19; D: .; size: .; DNA: TGTGCCAGTAGTAAGCTTAGTCCGTCCGTCGATGAGCAGTTCTTC; CDR3: CASSKLSPSVDEQFF
J: TRBJ1-1; V: TRBV5-4; D: .; size: .; DNA: TGTGCCAGCAGCTTGCTGGCACCGAACACTGAAGCTTTCTTT; CDR3: CASSLLAPNTEAFF
J: TRBJ2-7; V: TRBV3-1/TRBV3-2; D: .; size: .; DNA: TGTGCCAGCAGCCAAGATCTAAAAGGCAGGGAAAGAACCTACGAGCAGTACTTC; CDR3: CASSQDLKGRERTYEQYF
J: TRBJ1-5; V: TRBV7-2; D: TRBD1; size: once; DNA: TGTGCCAGCAGCCCTGGACAGGGTTGGAGCAATCAGCCCCAGCATTTT; CDR3: CASSPGQGWSNQPQHF
J: TRBJ2-7; V: TRBV19; D: TRBD1; size: .; DNA: TGTGCCAGTAGGTCAAGGGGGACAGGGGAACCCTACGAGCAGTACTTC; CDR3: CASRSRGTGEPYEQYF
J: TRBJ1-1; V: TRBV20-1; D: .; size: .; DNA: TGCAGTGCTAGTAGGGGCCAGAGCTTTGAAGCTTTCTTT; CDR3: CSASRGQSFEAFF
J: TRBJ2-7; V: TRBV6-5; D: TRBD2; size: .; DNA: TGTGCCAGCAGTTACACCGGGACTAGCTTGAACGAGCAGTACTTC; CDR3: CASSYTGTSLNEQYF
J: TRBJ2-4; V: TRBV3-1/TRBV3-2; D: TRBD2; size: .; DNA: TGTGCCAGCAGCCAAGTCCCTAGCGGGGTAAAAAACATTCAGTACTTC; CDR3: CASSQVPSGVKNIQYF
J: TRBJ1-5; V: TRBV9; D: .; size: .; DNA: TGTGCCAGCAGCGTGGGAGGGTTCGATCAGCCCCAGCATTTT; CDR3: CASSVGGFDQPQHF
J: TRBJ2-2; V: TRBV3-1/TRBV3-2; D: .; size: .; DNA: TGTGCCAGCGGGCCTGGGACCGGGGAGCTGTTTTTT; CDR3: CASGPGTGELFF
J: TRBJ2-1; V: TRBV5-1; D: .; size: once; DNA: TGCGCCAGCAGCTTCTGGAGCGGGACAGGAAAGGGTGAGCAGTTCTTC; CDR3: CASSFWSGTGKGEQFF
J: TRBJ2-5; V: TRBV2; D: .; size: .; DNA: TGTGCCAGCAGTGCTCCTAGAGAGACCCAGTACTTC; CDR3: CASSAPRETQYF
J: TRBJ2-1; V: TRBV27; D: TRBD2; size: .; DNA: TGTGCCAGCAGTCCAGGGACTAGCGGAATACAGTTCTTC; CDR3: CASSPGTSGIQFF
J: TRBJ2-1; V: TRBV6-5; D: TRBD2; size: .; DNA: TGTGCCAGCAGCTGGACTAGCTCCTACAATGAGCAGTTCTTC; CDR3: CASSWTSSYNEQFF
J: TRBJ1-2; V: TRBV29-1; D: .; size: .; DNA: TGCAGCGTTACCCAAGCGAACTATGGCTACACCTTC; CDR3: CSVTQANYGYTF
J: TRBJ1-2; V: TRBV12-3/TRBV12-4; D: .; size: .; DNA: TGTGCCAGCAGTCCGACAGGACCCTATGGCTACACCTTC; CDR3: CASSPTGPYGYTF
J: TRBJ2-2; V: TRBV3-1/TRBV3-2; D: TRBD1; size: .; DNA: TGTGCCAGCAGCTCCCGACAGGGACCGAACACCGGGGAGCTGTTTTTT; CDR3: CASSSRQGPNTGELFF
J: TRBJ1-2; V: TRBV19; D: .; size: .; DNA: TGTGCCAGTAGTCCGCGCACAGGGCCTTCTAACTATGGCTACACCTTC; CDR3: CASSPRTGPSNYGYTF
J: TRBJ2-2; V: TRBV11-3; D: .; size: .; DNA: TGTGCCAGCAGCTCCCGGGAGACGCCCGCCGGGGAGCTGTTTTTT; CDR3: CASSSRETPAGELFF
J: TRBJ2-7; V: TRBV30; D: TRBD1; size: .; DNA: TGTGCCTGGACTAGGTGGGGACAGAGCTACGAGCAGTACTTC; CDR3: CAWTRWGQSYEQYF
J: TRBJ2-7; V: TRBV18; D: .; size: .; DNA: TGTGCCAGCTCACCGGACAGTTTTTACGAGCAGTACTTC; CDR3: CASSPDSFYEQYF
J: TRBJ2-5; V: TRBV4-1; D: TRBD1; size: medium-sized; DNA: TGCGCCAGCAGCCAGGGACATAACAGGGGGGAGACCCAGTACTTC; CDR3: CASSQGHNRGETQYF
J: TRBJ1-5; V: TRBV15; D: .; size: .; DNA: TGTGCCACCAGCAGACAGGGTTTCTATCAGCCCCAGCATTTT; CDR3: CATSRQGFYQPQHF
J: TRBJ1-2; V: TRBV10-3; D: TRBD1; size: .; DNA: TGTGCCATCAGTGAGCCAAACAGGGGGCTCGGCTATGGCTACACCTTC; CDR3: CAISEPNRGLGYGYTF
J: TRBJ2-1; V: TRBV27; D: TRBD2; size: .; DNA: TGTGCCAGCAGTGTCGCGGGGGGCCTCTACAATGAGCAGTTCTTC; CDR3: CASSVAGGLYNEQFF
J: TRBJ2-7; V: TRBV6-2/TRBV6-3; D: .; size: few; DNA: TGTGCCAGCAGACCTACTACCGGGGCGGGAGAGCAGTACTTC; CDR3: CASRPTTGAGEQYF
J: TRBJ2-3; V: TRBV7-9; D: TRBD2; size: .; DNA: TGTGCCAGCAGCTCCCTACTAGCGGGGGCCCTCACAGATACGCAGTATTTT; CDR3: CASSSLLAGALTDTQYF
J: TRBJ1-4; V: TRBV7-9; D: TRBD1; size: .; DNA: TGTGCCAGCAGCTTAGCGTCCGGGACAGGGGGCGCGGAACTGTTTTTT; CDR3: CASSLASGTGGAELFF
J: TRBJ2-3; V: TRBV7-9; D: TRBD2; size: .; DNA: TGTGCCAGCAGCCCAACCGGGACTAGCGGCACAGATACGCAGTATTTT; CDR3: CASSPTGTSGTDTQYF
J: TRBJ2-1; V: TRBV2; D: .; size: .; DNA: TGTGCCGCGGAAGGGGGAATTGAGCAGTTCTTC; CDR3: CAAEGGIEQFF
J: TRBJ1-2; V: TRBV6-6; D: TRBD1; size: .; DNA: TGTGCCAGCAGTCGACGTTATTTCGGACAGGGGGCCGCTGGCTACACCTTC; CDR3: CASSRRYFGQGAAGYTF
J: TRBJ2-3; V: TRBV2; D: TRBD2; size: .; DNA: TGTGCCAGCAGTCGTCCGAGGGGAAGCGGGGGGATCACAGATACGCAGTATTTT; CDR3: CASSRPRGSGGITDTQYF
J: TRBJ2-5; V: TRBV6-6; D: TRBD2; size: .; DNA: TGTGCCTCCCAGGACGAGGGAGGGAAGACCCAGTACTTC; CDR3: CASQDEGGKTQYF
J: TRBJ1-5; V: TRBV19; D: TRBD1; size: .; DNA: TGTGCCAGTAGTTCTGACAGGGTAAATCAGCCCCAGCATTTT; CDR3: CASSSDRVNQPQHF
J: TRBJ2-1; V: TRBV5-8; D: .; size: once; DNA: TGTGCCAGCAGCTTGTGGGGAGGGAGGGGGTACAATGAGCAGTTCTTC; CDR3: CASSLWGGRGYNEQFF
J: TRBJ1-1; V: TRBV10-3; D: TRBD1; size: .; DNA: TGTGCCATTAGGGACAGCGGGAACACTGAAGCTTTCTTT; CDR3: CAIRDSGNTEAFF
J: TRBJ2-3; V: TRBV5-6; D: TRBD1; size: .; DNA: TGTGCCAGCAGCCGGGACAGGGGAATCGGCACAGATACGCAGTATTTT; CDR3: CASSRDRGIGTDTQYF
J: TRBJ2-7; V: TRBV6-4; D: .; size: .; DNA: TGTGCCAGCACACAGGTCGCCTACGAGCAGTACTTC; CDR3: CASTQVAYEQYF